This T cell receptor beta chain was obtained from a study of CD8+CD57+ T cells in acquired aplastic anemia. Study-wide results and limits: The same twenty-nine CD8+ CDR3 sequences occurred in patients and in controls.

Genomic DNA constituted the template upon which TCR beta VDJ and CDR3 profiling was performed. Using its own MiXCR run on the reads, TCRdb lists one record per CDR3 protein. The data show 50,000 to 65,000 distinct CDR3 sequences, with 55% to 70% seen just once and about 16% held by the top ten. The CDR3 has 15 residues. Germline values: CDR1 SNHLY, CDR2 FYNNEI. Trimming pared 3 bases from V and 2 bases from J, leaving 13 bases between. In regard to this clonotype: Its antigen is unknown.

All patients picked for sequencing had shown, by flow cytometry, an expansion of CD8+CD57+ cells. Everyone among the patients had severe acquired aplastic anemia. Patients were therapy-naive when their blood was sampled. The source of this sequence is a human donor with aplastic anemia. The specimen sequenced was sorted CD4+, CD8+, or CD8+CD57+ T cells (not recorded which) from PBMCs. This chain joins TRBV2 and TRBJ2-5; weak D call: TRBD1 (6 bases). In nucleotides, the CDR3 is TGTGCCAGCAGTGAGAGGCTAGGACAGCAAGAGACCCAGTACTTC. Translation: CASSERLGQQETQYF.